This T cell receptor (beta chain) derives from a study of blood T cell repertoires in COVID-19. Study as a whole: The samples span acute and convalescent COVID-19 from the United States, Italy and Spain. The analysed material was cDNA or gDNA that came from T cells, B-cell-depleted T cells, or PBMCs.

This clone appeared a few times. CDR3 length: 15 residues. Germline CDR1 WNHNN, CDR2 SYGVQD (reference sequence). V shed 6 bases and J 2 bases; nucleotides not matched to a gene: 9. Original processing notes: Using reference gene primer amplification, nucleated cell counts were estimated. Using immunoSEQ multiplex PCR, the repertoire was profiled, and TCRdb retains in-frame clones only, with some absent. That table is the source of V, J and clone size, and D and trimming were worked out from the DNA. Of roughly 230,000 clones in the sample, roughly 89% were seen once. This receptor was identified in a woman aged 30 to 39 with acute COVID-19. Sequencing used PBMCs or T cells enriched from blood (not recorded which). The genes are TRBV10-1 and TRBJ2-7; 8 positions agree with TRBD1. CDR3 sequence: CASSLDRVGPYEQYF. CDR3 DNA sequence: TGCGCCAGCAGCCTGGACAGGGTGGGACCCTACGAGCAGTACTTC.